Listed below are T cell receptor beta chains from one sample, sequenced in a study of blood T cell repertoires in COVID-19. This table comes from immunoSEQ multiplex PCR, and its TCRdb copy is limited to in-frame clones, with some not included. The data hold around 140,000 clones, with 88% observed a single time. The material sequenced was peripheral blood. The receptors were sampled from a man in his 70s with active COVID-19. Each CDR3 is given with its conserved first and last residue. The D gene is left open where the match is weak. Not every row has a clone size; where given, it reads once, few, many or a size class.

clone_size,j_call,v_call,d_call,cdr3_aa,cdr3_nt
-,TRBJ2-7,TRBV6-2/TRBV6-3,-,CASSSFFSYEQYF,TGTGCCAGCAGTTCCTTCTTTTCCTACGAGCAGTACTTC
-,TRBJ1-1,TRBV3-1/TRBV3-2,-,CASSSRGGSGTEAFF,TGTGCCAGCAGCTCCCGAGGAGGGAGCGGCACTGAAGCTTTCTTT
-,TRBJ2-2,TRBV9,-,CASSRSNTGELFF,TGTGCCAGCAGCCGTTCGAACACCGGGGAGCTGTTTTTT
-,TRBJ2-7,TRBV2,TRBD1,CASTPGQVAYEQYF,TGTGCCAGCACACCGGGACAGGTGGCCTACGAGCAGTACTTC
-,TRBJ2-1,TRBV10-3,-,CAIRQSGQSSYNEQFF,TGTGCCATCAGACAGAGCGGGCAGAGCTCCTACAATGAGCAGTTCTTC
-,TRBJ2-7,TRBV28,-,CASRPTRNYEQYF,TGTGCCAGCAGGCCGACTAGAAACTACGAGCAGTACTTC
-,TRBJ1-2,TRBV21-1,-,CASSHTGDRGYTF,TGTGCCAGCAGCCATACAGGGGATAGGGGCTACACCTTC
-,TRBJ1-2,TRBV28,-,CASKAEPYGYTF,TGTGCCAGCAAGGCGGAACCTTATGGCTACACCTTC
-,TRBJ2-7,TRBV7-3,-,CASSLFPGLPADEQYF,TGTGCCAGCAGCTTATTCCCAGGTCTCCCTGCCGACGAGCAGTACTTC
-,TRBJ1-1,TRBV2,-,CASTAGMSTEAFF,TGTGCCAGCACTGCGGGGATGAGCACTGAAGCTTTCTTT
-,TRBJ2-3,TRBV5-4,-,CASSFDGSRTDTQYF,TGTGCCAGCAGCTTTGACGGGAGTCGGACAGATACGCAGTATTTT
-,TRBJ1-5,TRBV28,-,CASSATGGQPQHF,TGTGCCAGCAGTGCGACAGGTGGCCAGCCCCAGCATTTT
-,TRBJ2-5,TRBV25-1,TRBD1,CASTSGQGGETQYF,TGTGCCAGCACCTCGGGACAGGGAGGAGAGACCCAGTACTTC
-,TRBJ2-7,TRBV7-9,TRBD1,CASSLGDRGTYEQYF,TGTGCCAGCAGCTTGGGGGACAGGGGCACCTACGAGCAGTACTTC
-,TRBJ2-3,TRBV7-6,TRBD2,CASSWASGDTDTQYF,TGTGCCAGCAGCTGGGCTAGCGGGGACACAGATACGCAGTATTTT
-,TRBJ1-5,TRBV5-4,TRBD1,CASSPTGTGFNQPQHF,TGTGCCAGTTCCCCCACCGGGACAGGGTTTAATCAGCCCCAGCATTTT
-,TRBJ1-6,TRBV27,-,CASSRIVNSPLHF,TGTGCCAGCAGCAGGATTGTTAATTCACCCCTCCACTTT
-,TRBJ1-1,TRBV6-5,-,CASSYVSRGGNTEAFF,TGTGCCAGCAGTTACGTGTCTCGGGGGGGTAACACTGAAGCTTTCTTT
-,TRBJ1-4,TRBV30,TRBD1,CAWREGQGAGEKLFF,TGTGCCTGGAGGGAAGGACAGGGGGCCGGTGAAAAACTGTTTTTT
-,TRBJ1-1,TRBV5-1,-,CASSAGGGLEAFF,TGCGCCAGCAGCGCCGGTGGCGGACTTGAAGCTTTCTTT
-,TRBJ2-1,TRBV7-2,TRBD2,CASSRHPGLAVGEQFF,TGTGCCAGCAGCCGCCACCCGGGACTAGCGGTCGGTGAGCAGTTCTTC
-,TRBJ1-3,TRBV30,-,CAWSKGGSGNTIYF,TGTGCCTGGAGCAAAGGCGGGAGTGGAAACACCATATATTTT
once,TRBJ2-7,TRBV7-8,-,CASSPMEEQYF,TGTGCCAGCAGCCCTATGGAGGAGCAGTACTTC
-,TRBJ2-3,TRBV7-9,-,CASSLWRSTDTQYF,TGTGCCAGCAGCCTCTGGAGGAGCACAGATACGCAGTATTTT
-,TRBJ2-6,TRBV5-4,TRBD1,CASSQRTGADGANVLTF,TGTGCCAGCAGCCAAAGGACAGGGGCGGATGGGGCCAACGTCCTGACTTTC
once,TRBJ2-1,TRBV6-2/TRBV6-3,TRBD1,CASSYVPGTGTRGEQFF,TGTGCCAGCAGTTACGTCCCCGGGACAGGCACTCGAGGGGAGCAGTTCTTC
-,TRBJ1-2,TRBV10-3,TRBD1,CAISETHRDRGYGYTF,TGTGCCATCAGTGAGACACACCGGGACAGGGGCTATGGCTACACCTTC
few,TRBJ2-3,TRBV29-1,-,CSVGGGMTDTQYF,TGCAGCGTTGGTGGCGGAATGACAGATACGCAGTATTTT